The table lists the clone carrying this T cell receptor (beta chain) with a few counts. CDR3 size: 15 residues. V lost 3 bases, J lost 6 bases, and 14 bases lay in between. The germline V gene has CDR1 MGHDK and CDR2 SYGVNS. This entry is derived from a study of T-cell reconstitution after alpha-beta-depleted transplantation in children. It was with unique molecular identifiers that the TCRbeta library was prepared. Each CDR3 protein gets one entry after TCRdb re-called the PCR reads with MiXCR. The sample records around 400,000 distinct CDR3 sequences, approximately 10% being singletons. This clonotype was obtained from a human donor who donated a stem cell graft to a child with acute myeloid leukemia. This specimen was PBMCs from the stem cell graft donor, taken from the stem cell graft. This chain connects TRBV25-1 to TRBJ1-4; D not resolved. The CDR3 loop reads CASSDQLGQHEKLFF. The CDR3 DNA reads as TGTGCCAGCAGTGACCAACTCGGGCAGCATGAAAAACTGTTTTTT.